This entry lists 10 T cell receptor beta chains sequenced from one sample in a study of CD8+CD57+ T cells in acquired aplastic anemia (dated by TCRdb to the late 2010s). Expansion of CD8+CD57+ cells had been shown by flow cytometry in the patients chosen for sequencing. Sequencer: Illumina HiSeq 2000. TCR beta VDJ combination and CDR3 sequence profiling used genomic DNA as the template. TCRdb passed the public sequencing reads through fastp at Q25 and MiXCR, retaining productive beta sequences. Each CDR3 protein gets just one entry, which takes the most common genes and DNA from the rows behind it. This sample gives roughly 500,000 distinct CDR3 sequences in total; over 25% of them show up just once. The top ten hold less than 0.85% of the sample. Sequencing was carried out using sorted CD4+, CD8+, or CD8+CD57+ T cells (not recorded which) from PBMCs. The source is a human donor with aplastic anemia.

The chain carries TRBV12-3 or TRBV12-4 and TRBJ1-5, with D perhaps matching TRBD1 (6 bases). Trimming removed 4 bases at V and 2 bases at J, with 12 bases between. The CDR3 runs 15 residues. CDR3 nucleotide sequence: TGTGCCAGCAGTTCAATGCCAGGGGGCAATCAGCCCCAGCATTTT. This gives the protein CASSSMPGGNQPQHF.

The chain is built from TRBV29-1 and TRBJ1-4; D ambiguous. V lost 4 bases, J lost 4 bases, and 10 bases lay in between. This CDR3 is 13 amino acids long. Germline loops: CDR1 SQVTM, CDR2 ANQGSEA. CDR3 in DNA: TGCAGCGTTGGGGTAGGGATTAATGAAAAACTGTTTTTT. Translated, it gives CSVGVGINEKLFF.

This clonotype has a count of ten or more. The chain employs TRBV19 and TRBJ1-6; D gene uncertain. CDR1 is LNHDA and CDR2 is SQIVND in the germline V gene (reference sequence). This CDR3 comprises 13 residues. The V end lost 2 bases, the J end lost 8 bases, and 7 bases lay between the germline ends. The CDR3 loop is CASSITLDSPLHF. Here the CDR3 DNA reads TGTGCCAGTAGTATAACTCTGGATTCACCCCTCCACTTT.

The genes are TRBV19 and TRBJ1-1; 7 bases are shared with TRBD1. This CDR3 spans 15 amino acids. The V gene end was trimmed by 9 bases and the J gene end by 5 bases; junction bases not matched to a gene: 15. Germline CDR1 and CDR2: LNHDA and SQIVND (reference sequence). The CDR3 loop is CASQTKQGRGTEAFF. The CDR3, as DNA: TGTGCCAGCCAAACGAAACAGGGGAGGGGGACTGAAGCTTTCTTT.

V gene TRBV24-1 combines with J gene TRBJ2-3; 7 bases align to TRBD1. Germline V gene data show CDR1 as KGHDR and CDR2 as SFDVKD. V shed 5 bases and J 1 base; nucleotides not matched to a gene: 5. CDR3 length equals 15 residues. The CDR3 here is CATSVTGDGTDTQYF. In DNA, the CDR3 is TGTGCCACCAGTGTAACAGGGGATGGCACAGATACGCAGTATTTT.

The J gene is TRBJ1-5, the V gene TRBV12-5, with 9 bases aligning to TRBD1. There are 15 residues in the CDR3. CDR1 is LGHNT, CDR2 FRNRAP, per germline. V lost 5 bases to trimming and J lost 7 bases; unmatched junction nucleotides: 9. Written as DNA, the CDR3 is TGTGCTAGTGGTGTCGGGACAGGGTTTGACCAGCCCCAGCATTTT. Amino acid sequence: CASGVGTGFDQPQHF.

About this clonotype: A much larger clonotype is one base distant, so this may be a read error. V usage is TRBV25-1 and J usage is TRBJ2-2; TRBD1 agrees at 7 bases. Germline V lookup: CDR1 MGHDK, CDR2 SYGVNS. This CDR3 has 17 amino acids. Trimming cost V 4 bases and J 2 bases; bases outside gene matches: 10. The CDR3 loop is CASSALSGTENTGELFF. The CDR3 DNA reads TGTGCCAGCAGTGCGCTCTCCGGGACAGAAAACACCGGGGAGCTGTTTTTT.

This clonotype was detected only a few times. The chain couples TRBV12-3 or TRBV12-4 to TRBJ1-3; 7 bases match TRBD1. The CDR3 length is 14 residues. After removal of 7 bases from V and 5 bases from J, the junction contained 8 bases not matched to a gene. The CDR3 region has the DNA TGTGCCAGCAACCCACAGGGGCGGAGAAACACCATATATTTT. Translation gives CASNPQGRRNTIYF.

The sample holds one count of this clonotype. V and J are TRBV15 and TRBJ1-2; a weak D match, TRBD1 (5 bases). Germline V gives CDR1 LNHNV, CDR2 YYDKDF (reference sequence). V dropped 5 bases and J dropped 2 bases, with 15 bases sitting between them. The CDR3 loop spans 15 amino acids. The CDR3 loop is CATSAGGTPNYGYTF. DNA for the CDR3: TGTGCCACCAGCGCTGGGGGGACTCCGAACTATGGCTACACCTTC.

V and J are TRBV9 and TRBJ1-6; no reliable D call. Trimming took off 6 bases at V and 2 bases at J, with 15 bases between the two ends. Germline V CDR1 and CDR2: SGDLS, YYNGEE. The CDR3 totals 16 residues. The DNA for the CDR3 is TGTGCCAGCACCACCTCTTCGATTCCCTATAATTCACCCCTCCACTTT. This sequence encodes CASTTSSIPYNSPLHF.